Included here is one T cell receptor beta chain sequence, with context. Its target is unknown. The data originate from a study of T cell responses to AZD1222 COVID-19 vaccine. Study-level background: Doses given second, at about 4 or about 12 weeks, were pooled.

This table comes from immunoSEQ multiplex PCR, and its TCRdb copy is limited to in-frame clones, with some not included. The sample includes 100,000 to 150,000 clones, over 75% of them seen just once. Findings and caveats of the study: The study found vaccine-associated CD4 TCRs spanning spike, dominant at 160-218 and 743-854. Females made up more of the donors, who were largely white British, and clonal diversity may have come out too low. Repertoire sampling was restricted to post-peak T cell response timepoints.

The TCR sequence derives from an adult in good health. The sequencing used peripheral blood, collected on day 0 of AZD1222 vaccination.

The CDR3 loop reads CASGWGYGYTF. The CDR3 DNA follows: TGTGCCAGCGGATGGGGGTATGGCTACACCTTC. V is TRBV27 and J is TRBJ1-2; tentatively, D is TRBD1 (5 bases). Looked up from germline, CDR1 is MNHEY and CDR2 is SMNVEV (reference sequence). The CDR3 totals 11 residues. Deletions cut 8 bases from V and 5 bases from J, with 9 bases between.